A selection of T cell receptor beta chains follows, all from one sample in a study of blood T cell repertoires in COVID-19. Method: immunoSEQ multiplex PCR; TCRdb's copy keeps in-frame clones and lacks some. The table includes roughly 80,000 clones, more than 75% detected once. The sample taken for sequencing was peripheral blood. These TCRs come from a human donor in a cohort sampled during active COVID-19. CDR3s include the opening cysteine and the closing phenylalanine or tryptophan. The order of the fields is D gene, J gene, clone size, V gene, CDR3 protein, CDR3 DNA. The D gene is left open where the match is weak. Expanded clones are given a class, and other clones once, few, many or no size at all.

.	TRBJ1-5	.	TRBV4-1	CASSQVPGHENQPQHF	TGCGCCAGCAGCCAAGTCCCGGGACACGAAAATCAGCCCCAGCATTTT
.	TRBJ1-1	.	TRBV7-2	CASNGGTAVGEAFF	TGTGCCAGCAATGGAGGGACCGCGGTGGGGGAAGCTTTCTTT
.	TRBJ1-1	.	TRBV19	CASSIGPVNTEAFF	TGTGCCAGTAGTATTGGGCCAGTGAACACTGAAGCTTTCTTT
.	TRBJ1-6	few	TRBV5-5	CASSLSGEGPRF	TGTGCCAGCAGCTTGTCCGGGGAGGGGCCCAGGTTT
.	TRBJ2-7	.	TRBV6-1	CASSETAALTEQYF	TGTGCCAGCAGTGAAACAGCGGCACTCACCGAGCAGTACTTC
.	TRBJ1-3	once	TRBV21-1	CARGARGHGNTIYF	TGTGCCAGAGGAGCCAGGGGGCATGGAAACACCATATATTTT
.	TRBJ2-1	.	TRBV12-3/TRBV12-4	CAGSSPSSNEQFF	TGTGCCGGATCCAGCCCTAGCAGCAATGAGCAGTTCTTC
.	TRBJ2-5	.	TRBV6-4	CASRKQQTQYF	TGTGCCAGCAGAAAACAGCAGACCCAGTACTTC
TRBD1	TRBJ1-2	.	TRBV5-4	CASRPDRGNYGYTF	TGTGCCAGCAGACCGGACAGGGGGAACTATGGCTACACCTTC
.	TRBJ2-7	.	TRBV15	CATSRALGPNSYEQYF	TGTGCCACCAGCAGGGCCCTGGGCCCGAACTCCTACGAGCAGTACTTC
TRBD1	TRBJ2-7	few	TRBV4-2	CASSTRDRHYEQYF	TGTGCCAGCAGCACCCGGGACAGACACTACGAGCAGTACTTC
.	TRBJ2-7	.	TRBV5-1	CASSTHPSSYEQYF	TGCGCCAGCAGTACCCATCCGAGCTCCTACGAGCAGTACTTC
.	TRBJ1-2	few	TRBV27	CASRVGRGSGYTF	TGTGCCAGCAGGGTGGGGCGGGGGTCCGGCTACACCTTC
TRBD1	TRBJ1-5	few	TRBV18	CASSPGTDRGLRQPQHF	TGTGCCAGCTCACCGGGAACAGACAGGGGGCTGCGTCAGCCCCAGCATTTT
TRBD1	TRBJ1-3	few	TRBV28	CASSRDSPRNTIYF	TGTGCCAGCAGCCGGGACAGCCCAAGAAACACCATATATTTT
.	TRBJ1-1	.	TRBV29-1	CSVAGVTEAFF	TGCAGCGTTGCGGGGGTCACTGAAGCTTTCTTT
TRBD2	TRBJ2-7	.	TRBV9	CASSVAPSGAYEQYF	TGTGCCAGCAGCGTCGCCCCTAGCGGCGCGTACGAGCAGTACTTC
.	TRBJ1-5	few	TRBV28	CASHEIGRGNQPQHF	TGTGCCAGCCATGAGATTGGCAGGGGAAATCAGCCCCAGCATTTT
.	TRBJ1-6	.	TRBV5-1	CASSGGAYNSPLHF	TGCGCCAGCAGCGGAGGGGCCTATAATTCACCCCTCCACTTT
.	TRBJ1-5	.	TRBV2	CASSQFRAENNQPQHF	TGTGCCAGCAGTCAGTTCAGGGCGGAGAACAATCAGCCCCAGCATTTT
TRBD1	TRBJ2-2	.	TRBV5-4	CASSRDRNTGELFF	TGTGCCAGCAGCCGGGACAGGAACACCGGGGAGCTGTTTTTT
TRBD1	TRBJ1-1	.	TRBV12-5	CASGPEGARGTEAFF	TGTGCTAGTGGTCCGGAGGGGGCGCGGGGCACTGAAGCTTTCTTT
.	TRBJ2-1	.	TRBV29-1	CSVDRGNNEQFF	TGCAGCGTTGACCGCGGGAACAATGAGCAGTTCTTC
TRBD1	TRBJ1-1	.	TRBV4-2	CASRGQGYTEAFF	TGTGCCAGCAGGGGACAGGGGTACACTGAAGCTTTCTTT
TRBD1	TRBJ1-6	.	TRBV6-6	CASSYSRQGPAPLHF	TGTGCCAGCAGTTACTCAAGACAGGGGCCGGCACCCCTCCACTTT
TRBD1	TRBJ2-5	.	TRBV30	CAWGGQANQETQYF	TGTGCCTGGGGGGGACAGGCGAACCAAGAGACCCAGTACTTC
TRBD1	TRBJ1-5	.	TRBV28	CASTSGGAGRQPQHF	TGTGCCAGCACCTCAGGGGGCGCAGGTAGACAGCCCCAGCATTTT
TRBD2	TRBJ2-5	once	TRBV7-2	CASTQAGGPMETQYF	TGTGCCAGCACTCAAGCGGGGGGGCCAATGGAGACCCAGTACTTC